This T cell receptor (beta chain) was recorded in a study of T cell responses to AZD1222 COVID-19 vaccine. Overall study: Second doses at about 4 or about 12 weeks were pooled.

Worth noting for this clone: Its antigen remains unidentified.

Profiling relied on immunoSEQ multiplex PCR, and the TCRdb table lists in-frame clones only, not all of them. This sample yields 130,000 or so clones, of which approximately 90% are seen a single time; about 7% belongs to the top ten. Germline V gene data show CDR1 as SGHNT and CDR2 as YENEEA. The junction had 3 bases not matched to a gene; V was cut back by 2 bases and J by 6 bases. CDR3 length: 13 amino acids. General observations from the study: Reports say nearly half of spike-specific TCRs go after unmutated variant regions. In a largely white British group with more females than males, clonal diversity was possibly underestimated.

The sequence was obtained from an adult in good health. The chain combines TRBV11-3 with TRBJ2-7; the match to TRBD2 covers 8 bases. The sequencing used peripheral blood, collected on day 0 of AZD1222 vaccination. As DNA, the CDR3 is TGTGCCAGCAGCTTAAACCGGGAGGGCGAGCAGTACTTC. This translates into CASSLNREGEQYF.